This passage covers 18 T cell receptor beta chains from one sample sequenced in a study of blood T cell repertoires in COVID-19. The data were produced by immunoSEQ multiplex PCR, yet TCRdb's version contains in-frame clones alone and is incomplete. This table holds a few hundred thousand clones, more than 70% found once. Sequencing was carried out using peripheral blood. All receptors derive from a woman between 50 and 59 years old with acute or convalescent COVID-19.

The CDR3, as DNA: TGTGCCAGCAACCCAAGCAGAGGCAATGAGCAGTTCTTC. Amino acids: CASNPSRGNEQFF. The rearrangement links TRBV2 to TRBJ2-1; no clear D gene. Germline CDR1 reads SNHLY; CDR2 reads FYNNEI. CDR3 length: 13 residues. The ends were cut back, 7 bases at V and 6 bases at J, with 13 bases in the middle.

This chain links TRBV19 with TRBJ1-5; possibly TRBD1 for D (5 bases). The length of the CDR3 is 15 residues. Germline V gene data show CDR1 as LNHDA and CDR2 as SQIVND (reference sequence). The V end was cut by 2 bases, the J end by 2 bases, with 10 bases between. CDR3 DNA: TGTGCCAGTAGTATACAGGGAGGGGGCAATCAGCCCCAGCATTTT. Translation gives CASSIQGGGNQPQHF.

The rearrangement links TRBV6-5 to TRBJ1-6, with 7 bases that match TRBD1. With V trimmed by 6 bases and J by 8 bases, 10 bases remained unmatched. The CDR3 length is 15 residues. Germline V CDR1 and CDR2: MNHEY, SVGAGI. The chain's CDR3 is CASSPVQGLYSPLHF. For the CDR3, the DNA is TGTGCCAGCAGCCCGGTACAGGGGCTTTATTCACCCCTCCACTTT.

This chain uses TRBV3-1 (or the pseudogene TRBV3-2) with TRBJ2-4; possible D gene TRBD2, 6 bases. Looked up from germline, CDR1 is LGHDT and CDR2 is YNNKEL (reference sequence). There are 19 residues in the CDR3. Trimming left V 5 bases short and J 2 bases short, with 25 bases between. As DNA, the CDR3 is TGTGCCAGCAGCTTACAGACGCGGGGCTCCTACGCTTCCAAAAACATTCAGTACTTC. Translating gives CASSLQTRGSYASKNIQYF.

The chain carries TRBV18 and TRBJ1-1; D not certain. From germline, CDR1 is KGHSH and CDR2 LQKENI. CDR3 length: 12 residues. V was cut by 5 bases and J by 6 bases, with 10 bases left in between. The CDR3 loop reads CASSARVSEAFF. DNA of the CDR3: TGTGCCAGCTCAGCGAGGGTCTCTGAAGCTTTCTTT. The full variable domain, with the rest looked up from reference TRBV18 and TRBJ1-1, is NAGVMQNPRHLVRRRGQEARLRCSPMKGHSHVYWYRQLPEEGLKFMVYLQKENIIDESGMPKERFSAEFPKEGPSILRIQQVVRGDSAAYFCASSARVSEAFFGQGTRLTVV.

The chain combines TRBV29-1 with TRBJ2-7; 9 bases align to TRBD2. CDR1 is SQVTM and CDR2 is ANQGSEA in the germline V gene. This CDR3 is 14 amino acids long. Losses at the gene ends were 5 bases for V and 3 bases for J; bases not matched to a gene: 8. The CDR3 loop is CSVIIAGEGYEQYF. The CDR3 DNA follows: TGCAGCGTTATAATAGCGGGAGAGGGCTACGAGCAGTACTTC.

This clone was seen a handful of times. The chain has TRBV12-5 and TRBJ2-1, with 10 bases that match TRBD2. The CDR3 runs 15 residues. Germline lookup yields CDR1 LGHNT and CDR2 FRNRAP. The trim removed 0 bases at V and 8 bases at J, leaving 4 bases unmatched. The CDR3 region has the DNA TGTGCTAGTGGTTTGGTACTAGCGGGATATCATGAGCAGTTCTTC. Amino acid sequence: CASGLVLAGYHEQFF.

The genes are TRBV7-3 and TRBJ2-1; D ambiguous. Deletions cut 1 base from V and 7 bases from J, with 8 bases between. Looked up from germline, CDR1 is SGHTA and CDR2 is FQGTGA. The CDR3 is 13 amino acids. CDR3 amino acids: CASSLNYGNEQFF. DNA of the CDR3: TGTGCCAGCAGCTTAAATTACGGGAATGAGCAGTTCTTC.

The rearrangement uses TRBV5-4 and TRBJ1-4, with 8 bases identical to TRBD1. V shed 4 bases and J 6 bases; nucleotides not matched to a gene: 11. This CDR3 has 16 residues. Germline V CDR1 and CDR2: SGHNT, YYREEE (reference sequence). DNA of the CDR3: TGTGCCAGCAGCCGTCAAACAGGGGGAAGGGATGAAAAACTGTTTTTT. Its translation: CASSRQTGGRDEKLFF.

For the CDR3, the DNA is TGTGCCAGCAGAAAGGGGGCCGGGGAGCTGTTTTTT. Residues: CASRKGAGELFF. The rearrangement links TRBV27 to TRBJ2-2; possible D gene TRBD1, 6 bases. This CDR3 has 12 amino acids. The V gene's germline CDR1 is MNHEY and CDR2 SMNVEV (reference sequence). Trimming took off 6 bases at V and 6 bases at J, with 8 bases between the two ends.

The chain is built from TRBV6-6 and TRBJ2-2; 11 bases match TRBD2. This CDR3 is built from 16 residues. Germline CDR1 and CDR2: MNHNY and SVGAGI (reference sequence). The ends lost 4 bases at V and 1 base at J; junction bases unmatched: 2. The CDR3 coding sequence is TGTGCCAGCAGTTCCGGGACTAGCGGGAACACCGGGGAGCTGTTTTTT. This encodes CASSSGTSGNTGELFF.

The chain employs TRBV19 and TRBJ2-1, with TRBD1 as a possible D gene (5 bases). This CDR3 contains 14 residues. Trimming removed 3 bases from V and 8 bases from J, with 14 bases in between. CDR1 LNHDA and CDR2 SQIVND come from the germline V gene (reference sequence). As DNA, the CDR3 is TGTGCCAGTAGTATTGCCCAGGGTTCCCATGAGCAGTTCTTC. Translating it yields CASSIAQGSHEQFF.

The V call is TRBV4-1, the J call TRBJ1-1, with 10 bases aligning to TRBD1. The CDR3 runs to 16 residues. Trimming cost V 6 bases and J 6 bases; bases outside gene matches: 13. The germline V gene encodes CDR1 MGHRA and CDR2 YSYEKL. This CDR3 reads CASRAGPGQGEAEAFF. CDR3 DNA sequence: TGCGCCAGCAGGGCTGGCCCCGGACAGGGGGAAGCTGAAGCTTTCTTT.

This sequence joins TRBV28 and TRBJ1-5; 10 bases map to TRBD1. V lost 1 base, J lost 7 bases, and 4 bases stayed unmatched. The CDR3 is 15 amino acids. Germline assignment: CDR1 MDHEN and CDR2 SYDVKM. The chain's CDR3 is CASSLSGTGEQPQHF. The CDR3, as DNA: TGTGCCAGCAGTTTATCCGGGACAGGGGAACAGCCCCAGCATTTT.

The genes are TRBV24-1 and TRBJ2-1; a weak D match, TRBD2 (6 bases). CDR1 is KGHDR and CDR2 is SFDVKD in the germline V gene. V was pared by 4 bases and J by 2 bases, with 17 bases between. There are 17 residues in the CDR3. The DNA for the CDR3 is TGTGCCACCAGTGACTACCGGCGGGACTTAACCTACAATGAGCAGTTCTTC. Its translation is CATSDYRRDLTYNEQFF.

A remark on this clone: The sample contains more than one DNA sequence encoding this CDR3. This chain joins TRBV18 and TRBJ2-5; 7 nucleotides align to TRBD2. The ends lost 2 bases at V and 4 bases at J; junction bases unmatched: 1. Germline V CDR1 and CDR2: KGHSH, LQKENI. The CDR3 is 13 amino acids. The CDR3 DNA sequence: TGTGCCAGCTCACCAGGCGGGGGAGAGACCCAGTACTTC. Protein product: CASSPGGGETQYF.

Here the CDR3 DNA reads TGTGCCACCAGCAGAAGGCGTCTAGCGGAGATATATGGCACAGATACGCAGTATTTT. Amino acid sequence: CATSRRRLAEIYGTDTQYF. The chain couples TRBV15 to TRBJ2-3, with 7 bases aligning to TRBD2. Germline CDR1 and CDR2: LNHNV and YYDKDF (reference sequence). The length of the CDR3 is 19 residues. V lost 2 bases to trimming and J lost 1 base; unmatched junction nucleotides: 15.

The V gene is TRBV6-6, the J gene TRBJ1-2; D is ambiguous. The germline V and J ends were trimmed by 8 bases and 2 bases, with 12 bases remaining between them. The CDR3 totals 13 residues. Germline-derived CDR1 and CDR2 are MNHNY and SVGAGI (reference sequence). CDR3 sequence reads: CASRWGENYGYTF. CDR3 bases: TGTGCCAGCCGATGGGGAGAGAACTATGGCTACACCTTC.